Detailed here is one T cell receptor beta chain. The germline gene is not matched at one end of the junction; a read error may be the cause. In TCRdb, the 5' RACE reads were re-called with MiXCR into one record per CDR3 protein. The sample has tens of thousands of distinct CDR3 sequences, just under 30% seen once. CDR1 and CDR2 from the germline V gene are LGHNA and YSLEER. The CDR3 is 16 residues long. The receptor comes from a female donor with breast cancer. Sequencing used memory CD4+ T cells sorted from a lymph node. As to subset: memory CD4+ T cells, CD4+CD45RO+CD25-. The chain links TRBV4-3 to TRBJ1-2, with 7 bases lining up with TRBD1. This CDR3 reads CASSQAWGQRSYGYTF. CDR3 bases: TGCGCCAGCAGCCAAGCCTGGGGACAGAGGTCCTATGGCTATACCTTC.